What follows are 20 T cell receptor beta chains derived from one specimen sequenced in a study of blood T cell repertoires in COVID-19. The repertoire was sequenced with immunoSEQ multiplex PCR; TCRdb's copy has only in-frame clones and lacks some. The sample has 70,000 to 100,000 clones, 84% seen once. The material sequenced was peripheral blood. The receptors stem from a human donor in a cohort sampled during active COVID-19.

This rearrangement joins TRBV2 to TRBJ2-7, with TRBD2 as a possible D gene (5 bases). Germline CDR1 and CDR2: SNHLY and FYNNEI. Trimming pared 5 bases from V and 6 bases from J, leaving 23 bases between. This CDR3 is built from 16 residues. The CDR3 DNA sequence: TGTGCCAGCAGTTCTCGCCCGGACCCGGGTCGGGGCGAGCAGTACTTC. Its translation is CASSSRPDPGRGEQYF.

J is TRBJ1-5 and V is TRBV24-1; TRBD1 matches 8 bases. This CDR3 spans 16 amino acids. V lost 4 bases to trimming and J lost 2 bases; unmatched junction nucleotides: 6. The germline gives CDR1 KGHDR, CDR2 SFDVKD. Written as DNA, the CDR3 is TGTGCCACCAGTGAAGGGACAGGCGTTGGCAATCAGCCCCAGCATTTT. Its translation: CATSEGTGVGNQPQHF.

This clone appeared a few times. The chain carries TRBV6-5 and TRBJ1-5, with a tentative D call TRBD1 (5 bases). The V gene's germline CDR1 is MNHEY and CDR2 SVGAGI. Trimming stripped 5 bases from V and 1 base from J, with 12 bases between. The CDR3 runs 15 residues. CDR3 DNA sequence: TGTGCCAGCAGTATGGGGGGGGGAAGCAATCAGCCCCAGCATTTT. Its protein product is CASSMGGGSNQPQHF.

J is TRBJ2-1 and V is TRBV25-1; a possible D gene is TRBD1 (5 bases). The CDR3 is made up of 15 amino acids. Trimming took 4 bases from V and 0 from J, leaving 10 bases between them. Germline V gene sequence: CDR1 MGHDK, CDR2 SYGVNS. CDR3 region: CASSVTGSSYNEQFF. The DNA for the CDR3 is TGTGCCAGCAGTGTCACAGGCAGCTCCTACAATGAGCAGTTCTTC.

V is TRBV5-1 and J is TRBJ2-3, with 14 bases that match TRBD2. This CDR3 comprises 15 residues. Germline V CDR1 and CDR2: SGHRS, YFSETQ. V was pared by 4 bases and J by 6 bases, with 4 bases of the junction left unmatched. CDR3 nucleotides: TGCGCCAGCAGCCCCCGGACTAGCGGGAGGGATACGCAGTATTTT. Amino acid sequence: CASSPRTSGRDTQYF.

V is TRBV18 and J is TRBJ1-2; 9 nucleotides agree with TRBD1. Germline V gives CDR1 KGHSH, CDR2 LQKENI. V dropped 3 bases and J dropped 0; count of bases not matched to a gene: 2. The CDR3 totals 15 residues. The CDR3 DNA sequence: TGTGCCAGCTCACCGGACAGGGGAGCTAACTATGGCTACACCTTC. Encoded protein: CASSPDRGANYGYTF.

The genes are TRBV3-1 (or the pseudogene TRBV3-2) and TRBJ1-2; D is unresolved. V was clipped by 1 base and J by 6 bases, with 12 bases between them. Per the germline V gene, CDR1 is LGHDT and CDR2 is YNNKEL (reference sequence). This CDR3 is built from 14 residues. The CDR3 nucleotides read TGTGCCAGCAGCCAAGTTCCCAGTTCAGATGGCTACACCTTC. Protein product: CASSQVPSSDGYTF.

The chain carries TRBV5-1 and TRBJ2-3; 9 bases fit TRBD2. CDR3 length: 19 amino acids. Germline V gene lookup returns CDR1 SGHRS and CDR2 YFSETQ. V was clipped by 4 bases and J by 3 bases; unmatched bases: 18. The CDR3 DNA reads as TGCGCCAGCAGCGACCGAATGCTAGGCGGGAGGGCCCCGACAGATACGCAGTATTTT. Encoded protein: CASSDRMLGGRAPTDTQYF.

With respect to this clone: Other DNA variants within this sample encode the same CDR3. The chain recombines TRBV19 with TRBJ2-7, with 10 bases aligning to TRBD1. The CDR3 length is 15 residues. CDR1 is LNHDA and CDR2 is SQIVND in the germline V gene (reference sequence). The junction had 3 bases not matched to a gene; V was cut back by 1 base and J by 3 bases. The CDR3 loop is CASSIVGQGVYEQYF. CDR3 coding DNA: TGTGCCAGTAGTATAGTCGGACAGGGGGTCTACGAGCAGTACTTC.

V is TRBV6-1 and J is TRBJ2-3; maybe TRBD2 (6 bases). V was cut by 2 bases and J by 4 bases, with 10 bases left in between. CDR1 is MNHNS, CDR2 SASEGT, per germline. The CDR3 is 14 residues long. The DNA of the CDR3 is TGTGCCAGCAGTGAACAAGCGGGCCCAGATACGCAGTATTTT. Protein sequence: CASSEQAGPDTQYF.

The chain couples TRBV6-5 to TRBJ2-7, with D perhaps TRBD2 (5 bases). Germline CDR1 and CDR2: MNHEY and SVGAGI. The CDR3 extends over 12 amino acids. V was trimmed by 10 bases and J by 2 bases, leaving 12 bases between them. CDR3 bases: TGTGCCACCGAGGACGGGACCTACGAGCAGTACTTC. It encodes CATEDGTYEQYF.

The V and J genes are TRBV11-2 and TRBJ2-3; possible D gene TRBD2, 6 bases. This CDR3 has 17 residues. V lost 1 base and J lost 5, with 19 bases in between. Germline assignment: CDR1 SGHAT and CDR2 FQNNGV. The CDR3 loop reads CASSLGGGSKRRDTQYF. Here the CDR3 DNA reads TGTGCCAGCAGCTTAGGGGGAGGATCAAAAAGGAGAGATACGCAGTATTTT.

The chain recombines TRBV18 with TRBJ1-1; D unresolved. V shed 2 bases and J shed 6 bases, with 10 bases lying between them. The CDR3 covers 13 residues. From germline, CDR1 is KGHSH and CDR2 LQKENI. CDR3 in amino acids: CASSPAGTPEAFF. The CDR3 nucleotides read TGTGCCAGCTCACCAGCGGGTACCCCTGAAGCTTTCTTT.

This chain links TRBV3-1 (or the pseudogene TRBV3-2) with TRBJ2-3, with 9 bases fitting TRBD2. The CDR3 totals 23 residues. The trim removed 4 bases at V and 6 bases at J, leaving 32 bases unmatched. Germline-derived CDR1 and CDR2 are LGHDT and YNNKEL (reference sequence). In DNA form, the CDR3 reads TGTGCCAGCAGCCTTCACGACAGGGCGACTACCACCGATCGCGGGGGGGCCTTGGATACGCAGTATTTT. It translates to CASSLHDRATTTDRGGALDTQYF.

This sequence joins TRBV30 and TRBJ1-3; D is perhaps TRBD1 (6 bases). The germline CDR1 and CDR2 sequences are GTSNPN and SVGIG (reference sequence). V dropped 0 bases and J dropped 0 bases, with 12 bases sitting between them. The CDR3 length is 16 residues. For the CDR3, the DNA is TGTGCCTGGAGTGTCGGACAGACAAGCTCTGGAAACACCATATATTTT. It is translated as CAWSVGQTSSGNTIYF. The full variable domain, its missing parts supplied by reference TRBV30 and TRBJ1-3, is SQTIHQWPATLVQPVGSPLSLECTVEGTSNPNLYWYRQAAGRGLQLLFYSVGIGQISSEVPQNLSASRPQDRQFILSSKKLLLSDSGFYLCAWSVGQTSSGNTIYFGEGSWLTVV.

This clone was recorded a few times. The rearrangement joins TRBV4-1 to TRBJ2-2; 7 nucleotides align to TRBD2. CDR1 MGHRA and CDR2 YSYEKL come from the germline V gene. The trim removed 1 base at V and 7 bases at J, leaving 15 bases unmatched. The CDR3 contains 18 residues. The DNA of the CDR3 is TGCGCCAGCAGCCAAGGTGGGGGAGGACTAGGGGCGATCGGGGAGCTGTTTTTT. It specifies CASSQGGGGLGAIGELFF.

This sequence joins TRBV5-1 and TRBJ1-1; D might be TRBD1 (6 bases). Trimming removed 4 bases from V and 1 base from J, with 11 bases in between. There are 14 residues in the CDR3. Per the germline V gene, CDR1 is SGHRS and CDR2 is YFSETQ. CDR3 coding DNA: TGCGCCAGCAGCACAGGGACAACGAACACTGAAGCTTTCTTT. Translating gives CASSTGTTNTEAFF.

This rearrangement joins TRBV4-1 to TRBJ2-1; D perhaps matches TRBD2 (5 bases). CDR3 size: 15 residues. Germline loops: CDR1 MGHRA, CDR2 YSYEKL. V lost 1 base, J lost 4 bases, and 11 bases lay in between. The CDR3 sequence is CASSQGSGNYNEQFF. CDR3 sequence (DNA): TGCGCCAGCAGCCAAGGGTCGGGGAATTACAATGAGCAGTTCTTC.

This clone was seen more than once but under ten times. The chain is built from TRBV27 and TRBJ2-7; D not certain. The V gene lost 0 bases and the J gene lost 3 bases, with 9 bases spanning the gap. CDR3 length: 14 amino acids. Per the germline V gene, CDR1 is MNHEY and CDR2 is SMNVEV (reference sequence). DNA of the CDR3: TGTGCCAGCAGTTTATCGGGCCCATTCTACGAGCAGTACTTC. Its translation: CASSLSGPFYEQYF.

The rearrangement joins TRBV6-6 to TRBJ1-5; 7 bases align to TRBD1. This CDR3 has 16 amino acids. CDR1 is MNHNY, CDR2 SVGAGI, per germline (reference sequence). The trim removed 7 bases at V and 2 bases at J, leaving 11 bases unmatched. The CDR3 DNA reads as TGTGCCAGCATTAACTCTGAGGGGGCCGGCAATCAGCCCCAGCATTTT. It codes for CASINSEGAGNQPQHF.